The 31 T cell receptor beta chains in this list originate from one sample, sequenced in a study of blood T cell repertoires in COVID-19. Only in-frame clones appear in the TCRdb table, and some are missing; sequencing was by immunoSEQ multiplex PCR. The sample includes over 85,000 clones, 70% to 90% of them seen just once. Material: peripheral blood. The receptors shown here come from a human donor in a cohort sampled during active COVID-19.

The rearrangement links TRBV5-1 to TRBJ2-7, with TRBD2 as a possible D gene (6 bases). CDR3 length equals 15 residues. The germline CDR1 and CDR2 sequences are SGHRS and YFSETQ. The germline V and J ends were trimmed by 3 bases and 2 bases, with 15 bases remaining between them. Here the CDR3 reads CASSSMTSGTYEQYF. CDR3 coding DNA: TGCGCCAGCAGCTCTATGACTAGTGGGACCTACGAGCAGTACTTC.

The CDR3 nucleotides are TGTGCCAGCAGGCAACAGGGGGCCGACACTGAAGCTTTCTTT. Translation gives CASRQQGADTEAFF. The chain uses TRBV2 and TRBJ1-1, with TRBD1 identical over 9 bases. V gave up 6 bases and J gave up 3 bases; unmatched junction bases: 5. CDR1 and CDR2 from the germline V gene are SNHLY and FYNNEI. The CDR3 has 14 residues.

Note on this clone: This could be a read error, since a much larger clone is one nucleotide away. Other nucleotide sequences from this sample produce the same CDR3. The chain has TRBV14 and TRBJ2-1; no definite D call. The CDR3 has 13 residues. The V end was cut by 1 base, the J end by 5 bases, with 6 bases between. Germline V lookup: CDR1 SGHDN, CDR2 FVKESK. CDR3 residues: CASSQGPHNEQFF. DNA for the CDR3: TGTGCCAGCAGCCAAGGTCCTCACAATGAGCAGTTCTTC.

The V and J genes are TRBV7-3 and TRBJ2-1, with TRBD2 matching 11 bases. The V gene end was trimmed by 4 bases and the J gene end by 8 bases; junction bases not matched to a gene: 7. Germline values: CDR1 SGHTA, CDR2 FQGTGA. The CDR3 sequence is 15 residues long. Here the CDR3 DNA reads TGTGCCAGCAGCTGGGTAGCGGGAGGGATGGATGAGCAGTTCTTC. Its protein is CASSWVAGGMDEQFF.

The chain carries TRBV7-9 and TRBJ2-2, with a possible D match to TRBD1 (6 bases). The germline CDR1 and CDR2 sequences are SEHNR and FQNEAQ (reference sequence). V was trimmed by 6 bases and J by 7 bases, leaving 12 bases between them. The CDR3 covers 13 residues. The CDR3 sequence is CASRYREIGELFF. In DNA, the CDR3 is TGTGCCAGCAGATACAGGGAGATCGGGGAGCTGTTTTTT. Drawing the rest from reference TRBV7-9 and TRBJ2-2, the complete variable domain is DTGVSQNPRHKITKRGQNVTFRCDPISEHNRLYWYRQTLGQGPEFLTYFQNEAQLEKSRLLSDRFSAERPKGSFSTLEIQRTEQGDSAMYLCASRYREIGELFFGEGSRLTVL.

The rearrangement joins TRBV30 to TRBJ1-3, with TRBD1 as a possible D gene (5 bases). CDR1 is GTSNPN and CDR2 is SVGIG in the germline V gene (reference sequence). The V end lost 5 bases, the J end lost 3 bases, and 11 bases lay between the germline ends. This CDR3 has 13 residues. The CDR3 loop reads CAWLQGGGNTIYF. The CDR3 nucleotides read TGTGCCTGGCTCCAGGGTGGTGGAAACACCATATATTTT.

CDR3 DNA: TGTGCCAGCCATTCTTGGGCTACCCTATCGATGGGTGTATTCACAGATGAGCAGTTCTTC. Encoded protein: CASHSWATLSMGVFTDEQFF. The V and J genes are TRBV28 and TRBJ2-1; no reliable D call. V was shortened by 8 bases and J by 8 bases, with 37 bases between the two germline ends. CDR1 and CDR2 from the germline V gene are MDHEN and SYDVKM. This CDR3 comprises 20 residues.

This clone occurred once. This sequence joins TRBV5-1 and TRBJ2-1; 9 bases map to TRBD1. The V gene end was trimmed by 4 bases and the J gene end by 3 bases; junction bases not matched to a gene: 5. This CDR3 is 15 amino acids long. Germline V gives CDR1 SGHRS, CDR2 YFSETQ. In DNA, the CDR3 is TGCGCCAGCAGCAAGACAGGGGGTAACTACAATGAGCAGTTCTTC. Amino acids: CASSKTGGNYNEQFF.

This clone was seen once. The CDR3 loop reads CAISERRGIDGYTF. For the CDR3, the DNA is TGTGCCATCAGTGAGAGACGGGGGATCGATGGCTACACCTTC. The gene calls are TRBV10-3 and TRBJ1-2; D is perhaps TRBD1 (5 bases). This CDR3 spans 14 amino acids. The germline V gene encodes CDR1 ENHRY and CDR2 SYGVKD. Trimming removed 2 bases at V and 6 bases at J, with 13 bases between.

Regarding this clone: A read error is possible here, since a much larger clone lies one base away. Within the sample, other DNA sequences also encode this same CDR3. The chain is built from TRBV28 and TRBJ1-2, with unresolved D. The CDR3 runs to 13 residues. Trimming shortened V by 2 bases and J by 2 bases, and 6 bases separated the two germline ends. In germline, CDR1 is MDHEN, CDR2 SYDVKM. The CDR3, as DNA: TGTGCCAGCAGTTTAACGGGGAACTATGGCTACACCTTC. This translates into CASSLTGNYGYTF.

This clone has just one count. The gene calls are TRBV5-6 and TRBJ2-5; 8 nucleotides line up with TRBD1. Germline CDR1 reads SGHDT; CDR2 reads YYEEEE. This CDR3 has 13 amino acids. V trimming: 4 bases; J trimming: 4 bases; junction bases outside the gene matches: 3. Here the CDR3 reads CASSRQGRETQYF. The CDR3 region has the DNA TGTGCCAGCAGCCGACAGGGGCGAGAGACCCAGTACTTC.

This CDR3 is CASRQGRSYNEQFF. The DNA of the CDR3 is TGTGCCAGCAGACAGGGACGCTCCTACAATGAGCAGTTCTTC. The V and J genes are TRBV11-2 and TRBJ2-1; D might be TRBD1 (6 bases). V was clipped by 6 bases and J by 0 bases, with 9 bases between them. Germline V lookup: CDR1 SGHAT, CDR2 FQNNGV. There are 14 residues in the CDR3. Drawing the rest from reference TRBV11-2 and TRBJ2-1, the complete variable domain is EAGVAQSPRYKIIEKRQSVAFWCNPISGHATLYWYQQILGQGPKLLIQFQNNGVVDDSQLPKDRFSAERLKGVDSTLKIQPAKLEDSAVYLCASRQGRSYNEQFFGPGTRLTVL.

J is TRBJ1-1 and V is TRBV5-4; D is undetermined. Germline V gene sequence: CDR1 SGHNT, CDR2 YYREEE (reference sequence). V shed 4 bases and J shed 1 base, with 14 bases lying between them. The CDR3 is 15 amino acids. The CDR3 protein is CASSPSLGRNTEAFF. The CDR3 coding sequence is TGTGCCAGCAGCCCAAGCCTGGGCAGGAACACTGAAGCTTTCTTT.

This sequence joins TRBV29-1 and TRBJ1-1, with a possible D match to TRBD1 (6 bases). The length of the CDR3 is 12 residues. V shed 7 bases and J shed 1 base, with 10 bases lying between them. Looked up from germline, CDR1 is SQVTM and CDR2 is ANQGSEA. The CDR3 DNA is TGCAGCGGGGGGCGGGAGAACACTGAAGCTTTCTTT. Translation: CSGGRENTEAFF.

This rearrangement joins TRBV4-1 to TRBJ1-4; D is uncertain. Germline CDR1 MGHRA, CDR2 YSYEKL. CDR3 length: 13 residues. V lost 3 bases, J lost 8 bases, and 10 bases lay in between. The CDR3 coding sequence is TGCGCCAGCAGCCAGGCGGCGCCGGAAAAACTGTTTTTT. Residues: CASSQAAPEKLFF.

This clone has just one count. The chain has TRBV5-1 and TRBJ2-7; 9 bases match TRBD1. Germline loops: CDR1 SGHRS, CDR2 YFSETQ. The CDR3 is 13 residues long. With V trimmed by 4 bases and J by 6 bases, 5 bases remained unmatched. CDR3 DNA: TGCGCCAGCAGCAGGGACAGGGCTGCCGAGCAGTACTTC. Amino acid sequence: CASSRDRAAEQYF.

The CDR3 DNA reads as TGTGCCAGCTCACCACGGGCAGGGGTTCAAGAGACCCAGTACTTC. It is translated as CASSPRAGVQETQYF. V usage is TRBV18 and J usage is TRBJ2-5; the D gene is possibly TRBD1 (6 bases). The V gene lost 1 base and the J gene lost 2 bases, with 11 bases spanning the gap. CDR1 is KGHSH and CDR2 is LQKENI in the germline V gene. CDR3 length: 15 amino acids.

The table lists this clone with a count of one. The chain is built from TRBV19 and TRBJ1-2; D remains ambiguous. Trimming shortened V by 4 bases and J by 8 bases, and 14 bases separated the two germline ends. The CDR3 is 13 amino acids. Germline V gene data show CDR1 as LNHDA and CDR2 as SQIVND (reference sequence). The CDR3 sequence: CASSNWARGGYTF. DNA of the CDR3: TGTGCCAGTAGTAATTGGGCCCGGGGAGGCTACACCTTC.

The chain recombines TRBV15 with TRBJ2-5; 16 bases line up with TRBD2. From germline, CDR1 is LNHNV and CDR2 YYDKDF (reference sequence). This CDR3 comprises 19 residues. Unmatched junction bases numbered 13, after V lost 5 bases and J lost 4 bases. The CDR3 nucleotides read TGTGCCACCAGCTCGGGACTAGCGGGAGGGCCCTCCATTCCAGAGACCCAGTACTTC. Protein product: CATSSGLAGGPSIPETQYF.

This sequence joins TRBV6-1 and TRBJ1-2; 9 bases align to TRBD1. CDR1 MNHNS and CDR2 SASEGT come from the germline V gene. After removal of 3 bases from V and 7 bases from J, the junction contained 9 bases not matched to a gene. This CDR3 has 15 residues. In DNA form, the CDR3 reads TGTGCCAGCAGTGACAGCGGACAGGGGTGGACTGGCTACACCTTC. It encodes CASSDSGQGWTGYTF.

The CDR3: CASSQATSGRGYEQYF. The DNA for the CDR3 is TGTGCCAGCAGCCAGGCCACTAGCGGGAGGGGATACGAGCAGTACTTC. The rearrangement joins TRBV4-2 to TRBJ2-7; 13 bases match TRBD2. Germline CDR1 reads LGHNA; CDR2 reads YNFKEQ. The CDR3 sequence is 16 residues long. The V and J ends lost 3 bases and 4 bases, in that order; junction bases with no gene match: 6.

The chain carries TRBV10-1 and TRBJ2-2, with D unclear. The CDR3 runs to 15 residues. With 2 bases removed from V and 7 bases from J, the gap between germline ends came to 14 bases. Germline lookup yields CDR1 WNHNN and CDR2 SYGVQD (reference sequence). CDR3: CASSETTAGLGELFF. The CDR3 DNA sequence: TGCGCCAGCAGTGAGACCACTGCTGGTCTCGGGGAGCTGTTTTTT.

The CDR3 loop reads CAWSVLAGYTF. The CDR3 DNA follows: TGTGCCTGGAGTGTACTAGCCGGCTACACCTTC. This sequence joins TRBV30 and TRBJ1-2; no firm D call. The CDR3 extends over 11 amino acids. The germline V gene has CDR1 GTSNPN and CDR2 SVGIG (reference sequence). Trimming took 0 bases from V and 8 from J, leaving 7 bases between them.

V gene TRBV18 combines with J gene TRBJ2-7; D not certain. This CDR3 contains 11 residues. Deletions cut 2 bases from V and 6 bases from J, with 5 bases between. CDR1 KGHSH and CDR2 LQKENI come from the germline V gene. The CDR3 DNA reads as TGTGCCAGCTCACCAGGGCCCGAGCAGTACTTC. Translation: CASSPGPEQYF.

CDR3 nucleotides: TGTGCCAGCACGCAGGTTCAGGGCCCAACTAATGAAAAACTGTTTTTT. It translates to CASTQVQGPTNEKLFF. This chain links TRBV6-4 with TRBJ1-4; possible D gene TRBD1, 5 bases. Trimming took 7 bases from V and 0 from J, leaving 15 bases between them. CDR1 MRHNA and CDR2 SNTAGT come from the germline V gene. The CDR3 length is 16 residues.

The chain carries TRBV6-6 and TRBJ1-4, with D maybe TRBD1 (5 bases). Trimming took 2 bases from V and 3 from J, leaving 10 bases between them. The CDR3 extends over 15 amino acids. CDR1 and CDR2 from the germline V gene are MNHNY and SVGAGI (reference sequence). CDR3 amino acids: CASSYRGSPNEKLFF. CDR3 nucleotides: TGTGCCAGCAGTTACAGGGGCTCCCCTAATGAAAAACTGTTTTTT.

The rearrangement uses TRBV7-3 and TRBJ2-2, with D possibly matching TRBD1 (6 bases). The CDR3 totals 15 residues. V was shortened by 3 bases and J by 7 bases, with 15 bases between the two germline ends. Germline loops: CDR1 SGHTA, CDR2 FQGTGA. The CDR3 nucleotides are TGTGCCAGCAGCTTTACAGGGCTGGGGAGCGGGGAGCTGTTTTTT. Its translation: CASSFTGLGSGELFF.

This clone was recorded a few times. The rearrangement links TRBV2 to TRBJ2-7; 8 nucleotides agree with TRBD1. The CDR3 spans 13 residues. V lost 4 bases and J lost 5; bases outside the gene matches: 4. Per germline, CDR1 SNHLY and CDR2 FYNNEI. The CDR3 region has the DNA TGTGCCAGCAGTGGGACAGGGTTCGACGAGCAGTACTTC. It is translated as CASSGTGFDEQYF.

V and J are TRBV6-1 and TRBJ2-1, with TRBD2 matching 12 bases. The V and J ends lost 2 bases and 6 bases, in that order; junction bases with no gene match: 8. The germline V gene has CDR1 MNHNS and CDR2 SASEGT. The CDR3 runs 17 residues. The CDR3 sequence: CASSEHPTSGGLNEQFF. The CDR3 DNA follows: TGTGCCAGCAGTGAACACCCTACTAGCGGGGGGCTCAATGAGCAGTTCTTC.

This chain uses TRBV30 with TRBJ1-4; the D is unclear. The CDR3 is made up of 13 amino acids. Germline assignment: CDR1 GTSNPN and CDR2 SVGIG (reference sequence). V lost 2 bases to trimming and J lost 10 bases, with 14 bases between them. For the CDR3, the DNA is TGTGCCTGGAGTAGAGAGTTGCTTGGAAAACTGTTTTTT. Encoded protein: CAWSRELLGKLFF.

The V call is TRBV11-3, the J call TRBJ2-3, with 8 bases matching TRBD1. Germline V gene lookup returns CDR1 SGHNT and CDR2 YENEEA. Trimming cost V 1 base and J 3 bases; bases outside gene matches: 9. CDR3 length: 17 residues. The CDR3 DNA reads TGTGCCAGCAGCTTAGGGGGATGGGACAGGTGGACAGATACGCAGTATTTT. As protein: CASSLGGWDRWTDTQYF.